This TCR beta chain stems from a study of T-cell memory formation after mild COVID-19. Study findings and constraints: The appearance of some responding clones in pre-infection memory suggested that cross-reactive memory joined.

TCRdb reanalysed the 5' RACE reads using MiXCR and keeps one entry per CDR3 protein. The top ten clones hold approximately 40% of a sample with fewer than 150,000 distinct CDR3 sequences, 20% to 25% of them seen once. This clonotype turned up a few times. Its antigen is as yet unknown. Trimming at V came to 5 bases and at J to 3 bases, leaving 4 bases not matched to a gene. CDR3 length: 15 amino acids. Sequencing used PBMCs or a T cell subset sorted from them (not recorded which). The J gene is TRBJ2-3, the V gene TRBV12-3 or TRBV12-4; 11 bases agree with TRBD2. This TCR was recovered from a man between 18 and 29 years old who had mild COVID-19 (a few samples of this study predate the infection). Cell type and time point are not known. The CDR3 DNA reads as TGTGCCAGCAGTGGGGGGACTAGCGGAACAGATACGCAGTATTTT. Translation: CASSGGTSGTDTQYF.